Reported below is one T cell receptor beta chain. This sample is drawn from a study of Ad26.COV2.S vaccination and SARS-CoV-2 variants. Documented treatment: approximately 18 received Ad26.COV2.S at low or high dose, single or two shots; about 5 received placebo; per-sample allocation not given. At day 63 after the first vaccine or placebo injection, samples were drawn. CDR3 length: 14 amino acids. Germline V gene sequence: CDR1 PRHDT, CDR2 FYEKMQ (reference sequence). V lost 3 bases, J lost 1 base, and 8 bases lay in between. Clones were read by immunoSEQ multiplex PCR, and TCRdb kept only the in-frame ones, dropping some. The data show nearly 400,000 clones, around 89% seen once.

V usage is TRBV13 and J usage is TRBJ2-3; D might be TRBD1 (6 bases). This receptor was identified in a person between 18 and 65 years old who received the Ad26.COV2.S COVID-19 vaccine or a placebo. This specimen was peripheral blood, taken in a trial of Ad26.COV2.S vaccine versus placebo. The CDR3 loop is CASSLPGGTDTQYF. CDR3 bases: TGTGCCAGCAGCTTGCCAGGGGGCACAGATACGCAGTATTTT.